This paragraph reports one TCR beta chain. Its antigen target is currently unknown. The junction departs from the called germline gene at one end, perhaps through a read error. The sample belongs to a study of metastatic and nonmetastatic thyroid tumors (dated by TCRdb to about 2020). Regarding the complete study: Repertoires were compared across peripheral blood and tumor or nodule tissue samples from malignant and benign thyroid patients. Overall study outcomes, separate from this receptor: In both blood and tumor samples, malignant tumors were reported to have significantly higher TCR beta diversity than benign nodules.

Library prep was done by PCR. Sequencing relied on an Illumina HiSeq 4000. High-throughput sequencing was used to profile the TCR beta-chain CDR3 region of each patient. On the authors' methods: The researchers built a classifier to tell apart papillary thyroid cancer patients with distant metastasis, based on CDR3 differences among clinicopathological groups. The Shannon index was used to assess repertoire diversity, and the Morisita-Horn index was used to assess tumor-blood repertoire similarity. The public reads were reprocessed in TCRdb via fastp at Q25 and MiXCR, keeping in-frame beta chains. For this entry, the V and J calls and clone size follow TCRdb and not the study's own pipeline. The sample contains approximately 25,000 clones, 20% to 30% of them found a single time. The top ten clonotypes cover roughly 18% of the sample. Before undergoing thyroid surgery, none of the patients had been given any kind of treatment. The study retrospectively analysed patient clinical samples collected from about 2012 to 2019 using T-cell receptor beta sequencing.

The clonotype was recovered from a male donor with papillary thyroid cancer or a benign thyroid nodule (not recorded which). Some clones in this sample may be carry-over from other donors' samples. Sequences were obtained from blood.

The encoded CDR3 is CASSSVTSGRALYEQNF. The DNA reads TGTGCCAGCAGTTCCGTGACTAGCGGGAGGGCCCTCTACGAGCAGAACTTC. This sequence uses TRBV6-5 and TRBJ2-7; TRBD2 agrees with 14 junctional bases. CDR1 MNHEY and CDR2 SVGAGI were looked up in the germline V gene. From cysteine to phenylalanine, the CDR3 is 17 amino acids long. Of all the DNA, just the CDR3 is kept, 51 bases in frame from base 1.